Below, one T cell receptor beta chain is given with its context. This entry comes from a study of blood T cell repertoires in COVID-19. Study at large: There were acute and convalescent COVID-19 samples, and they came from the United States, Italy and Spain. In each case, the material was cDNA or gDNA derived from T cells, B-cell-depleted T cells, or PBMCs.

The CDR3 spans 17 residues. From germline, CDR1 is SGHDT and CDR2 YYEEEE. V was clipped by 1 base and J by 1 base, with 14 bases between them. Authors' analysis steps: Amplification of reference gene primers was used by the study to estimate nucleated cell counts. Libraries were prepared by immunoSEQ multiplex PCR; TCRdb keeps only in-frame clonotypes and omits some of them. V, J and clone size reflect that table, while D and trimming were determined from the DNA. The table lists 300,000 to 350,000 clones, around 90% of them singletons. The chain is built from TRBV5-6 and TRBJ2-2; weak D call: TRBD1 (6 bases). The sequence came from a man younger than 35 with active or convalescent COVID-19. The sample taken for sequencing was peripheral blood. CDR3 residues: CASSLWIGGWNTGELFF. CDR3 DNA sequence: TGTGCCAGCAGCTTGTGGATTGGGGGCTGGAACACCGGGGAGCTGTTTTTT. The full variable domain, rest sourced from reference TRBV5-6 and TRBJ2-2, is DAGVTQSPTHLIKTRGQQVTLRCSPKSGHDTVSWYQQALGQGPQFIFQYYEEEERQRGNFPDRFSGHQFPNYSSELNVNALLLGDSALYLCASSLWIGGWNTGELFFGEGSRLTVL.